What follows are 13 T cell receptor beta chains derived from one specimen sequenced in a study of post-analysis software for immune sequencing data. Every TCR beta cDNA library bore unique molecular identifiers. TCRdb ran MiXCR on the PCR reads and lists one entry per CDR3 protein. The data contain some 700,000 distinct CDR3 sequences, approximately 59% of them singletons. Broader study findings: Elevated frequency relative to controls characterized about 5 TRBV segments in patients, TRBV5-6, TRBV5-1 and TRBV20-1 among them.

Their recognized antigens are unknown. Sequenced sample: blood. The source of these receptors is a girl aged 2-10 years with multiple sclerosis.

This clonotype was recorded a few times. This chain connects TRBV7-2 to TRBJ1-2; D is uncertain. The CDR3 has 14 amino acids. V lost 5 bases, J lost 6 bases, and 16 bases lay in between. Germline V lookup: CDR1 SGHTA, CDR2 FQGNSA. The CDR3 here is CASSLERAANGYTF. The CDR3 DNA is TGTGCCAGCAGCCTTGAGAGGGCAGCGAATGGCTACACCTTC.

The gene calls are TRBV30 and TRBJ1-1; D not certain. Germline CDR1 reads GTSNPN; CDR2 reads SVGIG (reference sequence). The CDR3 extends over 13 amino acids. V dropped 5 bases and J dropped 3 bases, with 13 bases sitting between them. The DNA for the CDR3 is TGTGCCTGGGCCGAATACAGAGACACTGAAGCTTTCTTT. Translated, it gives CAWAEYRDTEAFF. The variable domain in full, completed from reference TRBV30 and TRBJ1-1, reads SQTIHQWPATLVQPVGSPLSLECTVEGTSNPNLYWYRQAAGRGLQLLFYSVGIGQISSEVPQNLSASRPQDRQFILSSKKLLLSDSGFYLCAWAEYRDTEAFFGQGTRLTVV.

This sequence joins TRBV3-1 and TRBJ2-5; 8 positions agree with TRBD2. The V and J ends lost 0 bases and 5 bases, in that order; junction bases with no gene match: 20. CDR1 is LGHDT, CDR2 YNNKEL, per germline (reference sequence). The CDR3 runs 20 residues. CDR3 DNA: TGTGCCAGCAGCCAAGATCGGAGTATCGTGGCTAGCGGGCACTTGGAGACCCAGTACTTC. Its translation is CASSQDRSIVASGHLETQYF.

The chain has TRBV6-1 and TRBJ2-1; D is perhaps TRBD1 or TRBD2 (5 bases each). Germline CDR1 and CDR2: MNHNS and SASEGT. The V gene lost 3 bases and the J gene lost 2 bases, with 11 bases spanning the gap. CDR3 length: 15 amino acids. CDR3 bases: TGTGCCAGCAGTGACTACCGGGACGCCTACAATGAGCAGTTCTTC. Amino acids: CASSDYRDAYNEQFF.

The chain joins TRBV7-8 to TRBJ1-2; 7 bases line up with TRBD1. V shed 1 base, J shed 8 bases, and the junction held 7 bases outside the gene matches. Looked up from germline, CDR1 is SGHVS and CDR2 is FQNEAQ. CDR3 size: 14 residues. This chain's CDR3 is CASSLGRQGGGYTF. The CDR3 DNA is TGTGCCAGCAGCTTAGGTCGACAGGGAGGAGGCTACACCTTC.

V and J are TRBV5-1 and TRBJ2-3, with 13 positions matching TRBD2. Per the germline V gene, CDR1 is SGHRS and CDR2 is YFSETQ. The CDR3 is made up of 16 amino acids. J lost 0 bases, V lost 4 bases, and 2 bases had no gene match. The CDR3 DNA follows: TGCGCCAGCAGCGTGACTAGCGGGAGGAGCACAGATACGCAGTATTTT. It specifies CASSVTSGRSTDTQYF.

This clonotype was seen only a few times. The genes are TRBV10-3 and TRBJ1-5; D is unresolved. CDR3 length: 13 residues. Germline CDR1 ENHRY, CDR2 SYGVKD. Trimming removed 8 bases at V and 3 bases at J, with 11 bases between. CDR3 sequence reads: CAIGDTNNQPQHF. The CDR3 DNA reads TGTGCCATCGGCGACACGAACAATCAGCCCCAGCATTTT.

This clonotype was seen more than once but under ten times. The chain employs TRBV6-5 and TRBJ2-7; possibly TRBD2 for D (6 bases). The DNA end lines up better with TRBJ2-5; the J call may be wrong. The CDR3 runs 14 residues. CDR1 MNHEY and CDR2 SVGAGI come from the germline V gene. CDR3 in DNA: TGTGCCAGCACGACCACTAGCAGAACAGAGACCCAGTACTTC. The encoded protein is CASTTTSRTETQYF.

The chain combines TRBV20-1 with TRBJ1-5, with D perhaps matching TRBD1 (5 bases). Trimming took off 6 bases at V and 4 bases at J, with 19 bases between the two ends. Germline V gene sequence: CDR1 DFQATT, CDR2 SNEGSKA (reference sequence). The CDR3 runs 15 residues. DNA of the CDR3: TGCAGTGCAAATCCGGTCGGGGGAGGGAATCAGCCCCAGCATTTT. It encodes CSANPVGGGNQPQHF.

The CDR3 protein is CASSLEGTGPQPQHF. The CDR3 bases are TGTGCCAGCAGCTTAGAAGGGACAGGCCCCCAGCCCCAGCATTTT. J is TRBJ1-5 and V is TRBV7-2; 8 nucleotides agree with TRBD1. This CDR3 is 15 amino acids long. Trimming cost V 1 base and J 7 bases; bases outside gene matches: 6. The germline V gene encodes CDR1 SGHTA and CDR2 FQGNSA.

The chain is built from TRBV15 and TRBJ2-7, with no clear D. The germline gives CDR1 LNHNV, CDR2 YYDKDF (reference sequence). This CDR3 spans 15 amino acids. V shed 2 bases and J shed 2 bases, with 13 bases lying between them. CDR3 DNA: TGTGCCACCAGCAGATCCCGAGCGATGGCCTACGAGCAGTACTTC. Translation gives CATSRSRAMAYEQYF.

The chain employs TRBV3-1 and TRBJ2-3; D unresolved. The germline CDR1 and CDR2 sequences are LGHDT and YNNKEL (reference sequence). This CDR3 comprises 14 residues. V lost 1 base and J 0 bases, leaving 5 bases between the germline ends. The CDR3, as DNA: TGTGCCAGCAGCCAAGGACCTAGCACAGATACGCAGTATTTT. It yields the protein CASSQGPSTDTQYF.

The chain couples TRBV20-1 to TRBJ2-7; D gene unclear. The CDR3 sequence is 12 residues long. The V end was cut by 6 bases, the J end by 3 bases, with 12 bases between. CDR1 is DFQATT, CDR2 SNEGSKA, per germline (reference sequence). The CDR3 protein is CSAQLGVYEQYF. The CDR3 DNA is TGCAGTGCCCAGCTAGGTGTCTACGAGCAGTACTTC.